This T cell receptor beta chain was observed in a study of T cell responses to AZD1222 COVID-19 vaccine. Study-level findings and limits: The repertoires were collected only after the peak T cell response. Clonal diversity may have been underestimated, and the donors were mostly white British, with more females than males.

Trimming stripped 6 bases from V and 6 bases from J, with 8 bases between. The CDR3 loop spans 12 amino acids. Germline assignment: CDR1 WSHSY and CDR2 SAAADI. Only in-frame clones appear in the TCRdb table, and some are missing; sequencing was by immunoSEQ multiplex PCR. The table has some 130,000 clones, more than 85% seen once; the top ten hold 1.5% to 2%. As regards this clone: Its antigen is as yet unknown.

Material: peripheral blood, obtained 28 days after the second AZD1222 dose. The clonotype was recovered from an adult who received the AZD1222 COVID-19 vaccine. The J gene is TRBJ2-2, the V gene TRBV10-2; D might be TRBD1 (6 bases). CDR3 residues: CASRGAAGELFF. The CDR3 DNA is TGCGCCAGCAGGGGGGCCGCCGGGGAGCTGTTTTTT.